This TCR beta chain appears in the sequencing data of a study of identical twins. General study results and limits: Insertion counts were lower in abundant cord blood beta clonotypes, a trend that memory repertoires did not show.

The CDR3 spans 16 residues. The V segment lost 3 bases and the J segment 1 base; nucleotides outside the gene matches: 8. TCRdb fed the 5' RACE reads into MiXCR, producing one record per CDR3 protein. The sample shows around 200,000 distinct CDR3 sequences, roughly a tenth of them seen only once. This clonotype was recorded many times. Its antigen is unidentified. The TCR was taken from a woman under 30 in good health. J is TRBJ2-5 and V is TRBV12-3 or TRBV12-4; 7 nucleotides align to TRBD2. Sequencing was performed on memory (CD45RO+) T cells sorted from blood. The CDR3 DNA reads TGTGCCAGCAGTTTGGGGCAGCGGGGATCCCAAGAGACCCAGTACTTC. This encodes CASSLGQRGSQETQYF.